The rows below give T cell receptor beta chains drawn from one sample of a study of CD8 T cells in Susac syndrome. TCRdb re-called the immunoSEQ multiplex PCR reads with MiXCR, one entry per CDR3 protein. The data hold about 130,000 distinct CDR3 sequences, with more than 90% observed a single time. Sequences were obtained from CD4+ T cells from PBMCs. Source of these receptors: a human donor in good health. Both conserved end residues are trimmed from each CDR3. The D gene is left open where the match is weak.

15	NA	TRBV18	TRBJ2-2	ASSPPSLGQNTGELF
11	TRBD1	TRBV29-1	TRBJ1-5	SVGGQGNQPQH
12	TRBD2	TRBV19	TRBJ2-1	ASSIRLAGNEQF
11	NA	TRBV29-1	TRBJ2-2	SVEGVRAGELF
12	TRBD2	TRBV10-1	TRBJ2-1	ASSPSGRANEQF
14	TRBD2	TRBV7-9	TRBJ2-2	ASSLGLAGIAGELF
14	NA	TRBV4-1	TRBJ1-5	ASSQGAGNSNQPQH
12	TRBD2	TRBV6-2/TRBV6-3	TRBJ2-7	ASVPLAGVYEQY
15	TRBD2	TRBV7-2	TRBJ2-3	ASSPPGTSGRLNTQY
13	NA	TRBV6-5	TRBJ2-7	ASSAFEGVRLEQY
14	TRBD2	TRBV27	TRBJ2-1	ASSSLSGRFYNEQF
11	TRBD1	TRBV7-6	TRBJ2-7	ASSQDRAWEQY
12	NA	TRBV28	TRBJ1-1	ATGVGHVNTEAF
12	NA	TRBV11-1	TRBJ2-7	ASSPDRTSYEQY
15	TRBD2	TRBV4-2	TRBJ2-7	ASSPRLAGGGSYEQY
9	NA	TRBV20-1	TRBJ2-1	SAIQGYEQF
19	TRBD2	TRBV23-1	TRBJ2-5	ASSQSEGCGSSGSIEETQY
12	NA	TRBV7-9	TRBJ2-7	ASSRTTGSYEQY
12	NA	TRBV20-1	TRBJ1-5	SARGTVGNQPQH
13	NA	TRBV10-2	TRBJ2-1	ASNGWGDPWNEQF
13	NA	TRBV5-1	TRBJ2-2	ASSWGASGTGELF
13	NA	TRBV28	TRBJ2-1	ASSSQGGLVNEQF
10	TRBD2	TRBV29-1	TRBJ2-5	SVDLGTMTQY
12	TRBD2	TRBV5-1	TRBJ2-3	ASSFAGATDTQY
9	NA	TRBV12-3/TRBV12-4	TRBJ1-2	ASSSSYGYT
13	NA	TRBV20-1	TRBJ2-4	SARGRGISGNIQY
12	NA	TRBV3-1	TRBJ2-7	ASSQGYQSYEQY
11	TRBD2	TRBV24-1	TRBJ2-5	ATGRGGEETQY